These 3 T cell receptor beta chains were sequenced from one sample in a study of cytomegalovirus exposure and HLA in healthy donors. Amplification used 60 Vbeta primers and 13 Jbeta primers. Profiled with immunoSEQ multiplex PCR; TCRdb holds only in-frame clones, not every one. The sample consists of some 190,000 clones, roughly four fifths of them appearing once. The sample consisted of PBMCs. These TCRs come from a woman between 25 and 40 years old in good health and CMV-seropositive.

The chain employs TRBV28 and TRBJ2-2; a possible D gene is TRBD1 (5 bases). V shed 7 bases and J shed 6 bases, with 9 bases lying between them. Germline values: CDR1 MDHEN, CDR2 SYDVKM. The CDR3 has 12 amino acids. The CDR3 DNA reads TGTGCCAGCAAGGGGTCGGCCGGGGAGCTGTTTTTT. The encoded protein is CASKGSAGELFF.

The V call is TRBV28, the J call TRBJ2-4, with TRBD2 identical over 7 bases. V lost 8 bases and J lost 5; bases outside the gene matches: 3. Germline CDR1 MDHEN, CDR2 SYDVKM. The CDR3 sequence is 12 residues long. CDR3 coding DNA: TGTGCCAGCGGGAGGGAGGAAAACATTCAGTACTTC. Protein: CASGREENIQYF.

The rearrangement joins TRBV4-1 to TRBJ2-1; 11 bases align to TRBD2. The germline V gene encodes CDR1 MGHRA and CDR2 YSYEKL. CDR3 size: 16 residues. The V gene end was trimmed by 4 bases and the J gene end by 5 bases; junction bases not matched to a gene: 7. The CDR3: CASSPRLAGTNNEQFF. The CDR3 DNA sequence: TGCGCCAGCAGCCCTCGACTAGCGGGGACCAACAATGAGCAGTTCTTC.